A selection of T cell receptor beta chains follows, all from one sample in a study of OX40 agonist ivuxolimab in advanced cancers. Repertoires were generated with immunoSEQ multiplex PCR, while TCRdb's copy carries only in-frame clones and drops some. There are 44,000 or so clones in the sample; roughly 91% occur only once, and around 19% lies in the top ten. Specimen: CD4+ or CD8+ T cells sorted from blood, collected in a trial of the OX40 agonist ivuxolimab. The receptors here all came from an adult with an advanced solid tumor such as melanoma, head and neck, liver or kidney cancer. Each CDR3 is given with its conserved first and last residue. Each record gives: CDR3 protein, CDR3 DNA, V gene, D gene, J gene, clone size. D genes are given only for firm matches. Some rows have no size entry. The others give once, few or many, or a class for an expanded clone.

CASSQEASGQTYEQYF,TGTGCCAGCAGCCAAGAGGCTAGCGGGCAAACCTACGAGCAGTACTTC,TRBV4-2,TRBD2,TRBJ2-7,-
CASSSSGEGLEDEQYF,TGTGCCAGCAGTTCGTCAGGGGAGGGCTTGGAAGACGAGCAGTACTTC,TRBV27,-,TRBJ2-7,-
CASVRGGLRFYNEQFF,TGTGCCAGTGTTAGGGGCGGGCTCCGTTTCTACAATGAGCAGTTCTTC,TRBV5-4,-,TRBJ2-1,-
CASSIQQGAGQPQHF,TGTGCCAGTAGTATTCAGCAGGGGGCTGGGCAGCCCCAGCATTTT,TRBV19,TRBD1,TRBJ1-5,-
CASSVALTDTQYF,TGTGCCAGCAGCGTAGCCCTCACGGATACGCAGTATTTT,TRBV9,-,TRBJ2-3,-
CASSLGPTDTQYF,TGTGCCAGCAGCTTAGGGCCCACAGATACGCAGTATTTT,TRBV7-9,-,TRBJ2-3,-
CASSWTGTGSDGYTF,TGTGCCAGCAGCTGGACCGGGACAGGGTCTGATGGCTACACCTTC,TRBV27,TRBD1,TRBJ1-2,-
CASSYSERGGRETQYF,TGTGCCAGCAGTTACTCTGAGCGGGGGGGTAGGGAGACCCAGTACTTC,TRBV6-5,TRBD2,TRBJ2-5,once
CASSLGTGGTNNEQFF,TGTGCCAGCAGCTTAGGTACGGGAGGGACTAACAATGAGCAGTTCTTC,TRBV11-2,TRBD2,TRBJ2-1,-
CASSLSQIAGGDGGPDTQYF,TGTGCCAGCAGTTTATCCCAAATAGCGGGAGGGGATGGAGGCCCAGATACGCAGTATTTT,TRBV28,TRBD2,TRBJ2-3,-
CASSLLTTGTTDTQYF,TGTGCCAGCAGCCTTCTCACTACAGGGACCACAGATACGCAGTATTTT,TRBV13,-,TRBJ2-3,-
CASSFRRFSTKAFF,TGTGCCAGCAGTTTTAGGCGATTCTCAACGAAAGCTTTCTTT,TRBV28,-,TRBJ1-1,-
CASSQRAADTQYF,TGCGCCAGCAGCCAGCGGGCAGCCGATACGCAGTATTTT,TRBV4-1,-,TRBJ2-3,-
CASSLSYLREQYF,TGTGCCAGCAGCTTATCGTATCTTCGGGAGCAGTACTTC,TRBV7-2,-,TRBJ2-7,-
CASRFGTAGELFF,TGTGCCAGCAGATTTGGGACGGCCGGGGAGCTGTTTTTT,TRBV7-6,-,TRBJ2-2,-
CASSFGGGGYEQFF,TGTGCCAGCAGCTTCGGCGGAGGAGGGTATGAGCAGTTCTTC,TRBV11-3,-,TRBJ2-1,-
CATSRQGLSGANVLTF,TGTGCCACCAGCAGACAGGGACTCTCTGGGGCCAACGTCCTGACTTTC,TRBV15,-,TRBJ2-6,-
CAISEQEAGGAEGKNIQYF,TGTGCCATCAGTGAGCAGGAAGCGGGGGGTGCGGAGGGCAAAAACATTCAGTACTTC,TRBV10-3,TRBD2,TRBJ2-4,-
CASRGSGYEQYF,TGTGCCAGCAGGGGTAGCGGCTACGAGCAGTACTTC,TRBV6-5,-,TRBJ2-7,-
CASRTGVSNQPQHF,TGTGCCAGCAGGACAGGGGTTAGCAATCAGCCCCAGCATTTT,TRBV27,TRBD1,TRBJ1-5,-
CASGEQGSGNTIYF,TGTGCCAGCGGGGAACAGGGCTCTGGAAACACCATATATTTT,TRBV27,-,TRBJ1-3,-
CASSVGTGNWETQYF,TGTGCCAGTAGTGTCGGGACAGGGAATTGGGAGACCCAGTACTTC,TRBV19,TRBD1,TRBJ2-5,-
CASSLIRASYEQYF,TGTGCCAGCAGCTTGATCAGGGCTTCCTACGAGCAGTACTTC,TRBV5-6,-,TRBJ2-7,-
CASSPVGGDYEQYF,TGTGCCAGCAGCCCGGTCGGGGGAGACTACGAGCAGTACTTC,TRBV11-2,-,TRBJ2-7,-
CASSKTGATNYGYTF,TGTGCCAGCAGTAAGACAGGGGCCACTAACTATGGCTACACCTTC,TRBV6-4,TRBD1,TRBJ1-2,-
CASSMGQVQETQYF,TGTGCCAGTAGTATGGGACAAGTTCAAGAGACCCAGTACTTC,TRBV19,-,TRBJ2-5,-
CASSRTGTANTEAFF,TGTGCCAGCAGCCGTACTGGGACAGCGAACACTGAAGCTTTCTTT,TRBV11-2,TRBD1,TRBJ1-1,once
CAWSSGLLVAEAFF,TGTGCCTGGAGTTCGGGACTCCTTGTTGCTGAAGCTTTCTTT,TRBV30,-,TRBJ1-1,-
CASSLIGDEQFF,TGTGCCAGCAGCTTAATCGGTGATGAGCAGTTCTTC,TRBV7-6,-,TRBJ2-1,-
CASRVTGRNQPQHF,TGTGCCAGTAGAGTCACAGGGAGGAATCAGCCCCAGCATTTT,TRBV19,-,TRBJ1-5,once
CASSPPEVDGELFF,TGTGCCAGCAGCCCACCGGAGGTGGACGGGGAGCTGTTTTTT,TRBV4-2,-,TRBJ2-2,-
CASSSRPGGQPQHF,TGTGCCAGCAGTTCAAGACCAGGGGGTCAGCCCCAGCATTTT,TRBV27,TRBD1,TRBJ1-5,-
CASSLALGPYEQYF,TGTGCCAGCAGCTTAGCACTAGGACCCTACGAGCAGTACTTC,TRBV7-9,-,TRBJ2-7,-
CSVEAPGTGPYEQYF,TGCAGCGTTGAAGCCCCCGGGACAGGACCTTACGAGCAGTACTTC,TRBV29-1,TRBD1,TRBJ2-7,-
CASSYVYSNQPQHF,TGTGCCAGCAGTTACGTCTATAGCAATCAGCCCCAGCATTTT,TRBV6-5,-,TRBJ1-5,-
CASSAFTGLEQYF,TGTGCCAGTAGTGCCTTTACAGGGCTCGAGCAGTACTTC,TRBV19,-,TRBJ2-7,-
CSVEDRGTLSSNTGELFF,TGCAGCGTTGAAGATCGGGGGACCCTATCGTCGAACACCGGGGAGCTGTTTTTT,TRBV29-1,-,TRBJ2-2,-
CASSPLHTSGSSYEQYF,TGTGCCAGCAGTCCTCTCCATACTAGCGGAAGCTCCTACGAGCAGTACTTC,TRBV28,TRBD2,TRBJ2-7,-
CASSKGLTYNEQFF,TGTGCCAGCAGCAAGGGACTCACCTACAATGAGCAGTTCTTC,TRBV28,-,TRBJ2-1,-
CACDGGGTEAFF,TGTGCCTGTGATGGGGGGGGCACTGAAGCTTTCTTT,TRBV30,-,TRBJ1-1,-
CASSYWLAGGPAGELFF,TGTGCCAGCAGCTACTGGCTAGCGGGAGGGCCCGCCGGGGAGCTGTTTTTT,TRBV5-8,TRBD2,TRBJ2-2,-
CASSNRDRGSRYYGYTF,TGTGCCAGCAGTAACCGGGACAGGGGATCGAGATACTATGGCTACACCTTC,TRBV27,TRBD1,TRBJ1-2,-
CASSEVTSELYEQYF,TGTGCCAGCAGTGAAGTAACTAGCGAACTCTACGAGCAGTACTTC,TRBV6-1,TRBD2,TRBJ2-7,-
CASSQLGGTEAFF,TGCGCCAGCAGCCAACTTGGAGGCACTGAAGCTTTCTTT,TRBV4-1,-,TRBJ1-1,once
CASSIYAGGYYNEQFF,TGTGCCAGTAGTATATATGCGGGAGGGTACTACAATGAGCAGTTCTTC,TRBV19,TRBD2,TRBJ2-1,-
CATSRAASGGNEQYF,TGTGCCACCAGCAGAGCGGCTAGCGGGGGGAACGAGCAGTACTTC,TRBV15,TRBD2,TRBJ2-7,-
CASSQAPGTGQSPLHF,TGCGCCAGCAGCCAAGCTCCCGGGACAGGGCAATCACCCCTCCACTTT,TRBV4-1,TRBD1,TRBJ1-6,-
CASNEQFF,TGTGCCAGCAATGAGCAGTTCTTC,TRBV9,-,TRBJ2-1,-
CASSLSADRNTEAFF,TGTGCCAGCAGTTTAAGTGCAGACAGGAACACTGAAGCTTTCTTT,TRBV27,-,TRBJ1-1,-